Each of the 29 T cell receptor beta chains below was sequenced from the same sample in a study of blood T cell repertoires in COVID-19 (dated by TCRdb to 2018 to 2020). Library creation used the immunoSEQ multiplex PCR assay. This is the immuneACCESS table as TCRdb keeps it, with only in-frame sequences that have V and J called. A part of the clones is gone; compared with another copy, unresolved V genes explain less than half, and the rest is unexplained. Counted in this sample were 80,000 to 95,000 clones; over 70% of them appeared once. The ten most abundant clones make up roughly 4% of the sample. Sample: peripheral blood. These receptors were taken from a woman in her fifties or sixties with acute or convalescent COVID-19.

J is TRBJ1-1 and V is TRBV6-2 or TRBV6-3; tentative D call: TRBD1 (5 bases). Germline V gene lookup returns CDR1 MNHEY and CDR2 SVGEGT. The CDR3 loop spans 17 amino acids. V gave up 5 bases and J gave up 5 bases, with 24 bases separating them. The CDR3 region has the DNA TGTGCCAGCAGTCCCCTCGGGGGGTCTTTTACACATACTGAAGCTTTCTTT. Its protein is CASSPLGGSFTHTEAFF.

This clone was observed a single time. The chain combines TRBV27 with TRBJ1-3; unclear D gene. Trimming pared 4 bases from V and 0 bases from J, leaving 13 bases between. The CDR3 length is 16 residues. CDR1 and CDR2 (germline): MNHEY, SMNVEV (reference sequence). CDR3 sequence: CASSSAGWSSGNTIYF. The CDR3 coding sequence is TGTGCCAGCAGTTCCGCCGGTTGGAGCTCTGGAAACACCATATATTTT.

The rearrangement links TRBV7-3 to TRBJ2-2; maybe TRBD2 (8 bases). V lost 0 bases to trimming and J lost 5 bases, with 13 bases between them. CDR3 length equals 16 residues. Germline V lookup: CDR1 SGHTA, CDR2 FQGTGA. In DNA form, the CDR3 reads TGTGCCAGCAGCTTAACCGGGGGGGACAGAACCGGGGAGCTGTTTTTT. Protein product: CASSLTGGDRTGELFF.

CDR3 nucleotides: TGTGCCAGCAGCCCCCAAGGGGCAGATGAAAAACTGTTTTTT. Encoded protein: CASSPQGADEKLFF. The chain uses TRBV7-8 and TRBJ1-4; TRBD1 is a possible D gene (5 bases). The CDR3 sequence is 14 residues long. Germline loops: CDR1 SGHVS, CDR2 FQNEAQ. Trimming removed 5 bases from V and 6 bases from J, with 13 bases in between.

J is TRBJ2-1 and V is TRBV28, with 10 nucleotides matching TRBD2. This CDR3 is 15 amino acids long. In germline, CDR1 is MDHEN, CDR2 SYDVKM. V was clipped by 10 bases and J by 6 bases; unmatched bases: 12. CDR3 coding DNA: TGTGCCACCGTCTCGAGGCTAGCGGGGGTCAATGAGCAGTTCTTC. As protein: CATVSRLAGVNEQFF.

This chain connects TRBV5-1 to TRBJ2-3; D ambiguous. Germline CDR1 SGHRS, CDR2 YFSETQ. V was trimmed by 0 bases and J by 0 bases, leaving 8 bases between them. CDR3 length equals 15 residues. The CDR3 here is CASSLGAPSTDTQYF. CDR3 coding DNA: TGCGCCAGCAGCTTGGGCGCGCCCAGCACAGATACGCAGTATTTT.

Written as DNA, the CDR3 is TGTGCCAGCAGCGAGGGAGTAGGTCAGCCCCAGCATTTT. It is translated as CASSEGVGQPQHF. The chain couples TRBV9 to TRBJ1-5; D gene unclear. V was clipped by 3 bases and J by 6 bases, with 10 bases between them. The CDR3 is made up of 13 amino acids. In germline, CDR1 is SGDLS, CDR2 YYNGEE. Supplemented by reference TRBV9 and TRBJ1-5, the full variable domain reads DSGVTQTPKHLITATGQRVTLRCSPRSGDLSVYWYQQSLDQGLQFLIQYYNGEERAKGNILERFSAQQFPDLHSELNLSSLELGDSALYFCASSEGVGQPQHFGDGTRLSIL.

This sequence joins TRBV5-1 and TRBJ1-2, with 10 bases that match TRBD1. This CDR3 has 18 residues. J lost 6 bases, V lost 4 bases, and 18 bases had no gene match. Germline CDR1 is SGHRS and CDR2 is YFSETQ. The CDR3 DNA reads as TGCGCCAGCAGCCCTGGGTCCAACCGGGACAGGGGTTCTGATGGCTACACCTTC. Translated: CASSPGSNRDRGSDGYTF.

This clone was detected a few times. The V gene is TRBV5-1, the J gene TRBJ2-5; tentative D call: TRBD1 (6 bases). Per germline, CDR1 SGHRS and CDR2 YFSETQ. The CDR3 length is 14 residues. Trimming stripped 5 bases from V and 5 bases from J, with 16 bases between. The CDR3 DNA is TGCGCCAGCAGGGGGTCAGGGGCGTGGGAGACCCAGTACTTC. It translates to CASRGSGAWETQYF.

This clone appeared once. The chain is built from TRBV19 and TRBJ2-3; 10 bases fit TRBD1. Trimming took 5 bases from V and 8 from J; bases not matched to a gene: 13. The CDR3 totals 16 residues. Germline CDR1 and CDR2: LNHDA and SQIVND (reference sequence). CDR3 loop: CASSQKTGGGSGTQYF. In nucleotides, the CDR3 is TGTGCCAGTAGTCAAAAGACAGGGGGCGGGAGTGGTACGCAGTATTTT. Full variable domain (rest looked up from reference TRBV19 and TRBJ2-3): DGGITQSPKYLFRKEGQNVTLSCEQNLNHDAMYWYRQDPGQGLRLIYYSQIVNDFQKGDIAEGYSVSREKKESFPLTVTSAQKNPTAFYLCASSQKTGGGSGTQYFGPGTRLTVL.

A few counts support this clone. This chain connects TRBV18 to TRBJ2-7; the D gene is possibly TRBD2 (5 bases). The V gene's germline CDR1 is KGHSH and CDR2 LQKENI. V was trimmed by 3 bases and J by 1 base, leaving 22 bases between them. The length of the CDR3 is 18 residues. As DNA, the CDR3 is TGTGCCAGCTCACCCGGGGATCGCTCACCTCTTCGTTCCTACGAGCAGTACTTC. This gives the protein CASSPGDRSPLRSYEQYF.

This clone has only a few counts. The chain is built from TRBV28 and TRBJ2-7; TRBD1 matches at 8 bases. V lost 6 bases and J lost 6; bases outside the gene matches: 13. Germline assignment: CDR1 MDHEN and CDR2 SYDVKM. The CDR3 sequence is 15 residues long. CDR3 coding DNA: TGTGCCAGCAGCCCTCCCGGGACAGGTTGGCCCGAGCAGTACTTC. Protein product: CASSPPGTGWPEQYF.

Here the CDR3 reads CASSLTVGQPGNTIYF. The CDR3 DNA is TGTGCCAGCAGCTTGACAGTCGGGCAGCCTGGAAACACCATATATTTT. The chain links TRBV7-8 to TRBJ1-3, with D possibly TRBD1 on 5 matching bases. The V end was cut by 3 bases, the J end by 2 bases, with 14 bases between. The CDR3 loop spans 16 amino acids. Germline values: CDR1 SGHVS, CDR2 FQNEAQ.

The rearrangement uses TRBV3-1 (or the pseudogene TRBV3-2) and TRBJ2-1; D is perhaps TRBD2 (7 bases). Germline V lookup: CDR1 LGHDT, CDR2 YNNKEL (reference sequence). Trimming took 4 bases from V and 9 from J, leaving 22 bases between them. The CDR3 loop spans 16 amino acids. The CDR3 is CASSLGGGAKTSEQFF. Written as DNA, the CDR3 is TGTGCCAGCAGCCTCGGAGGGGGGGCGAAAACGAGTGAGCAGTTCTTC.

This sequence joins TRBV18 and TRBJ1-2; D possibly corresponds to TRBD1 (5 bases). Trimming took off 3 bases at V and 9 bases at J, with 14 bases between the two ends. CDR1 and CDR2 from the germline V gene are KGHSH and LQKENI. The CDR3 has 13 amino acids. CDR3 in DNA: TGTGCCAGCTCACCGGTCGACAGCCTCAGCTACACCTTC. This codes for CASSPVDSLSYTF.

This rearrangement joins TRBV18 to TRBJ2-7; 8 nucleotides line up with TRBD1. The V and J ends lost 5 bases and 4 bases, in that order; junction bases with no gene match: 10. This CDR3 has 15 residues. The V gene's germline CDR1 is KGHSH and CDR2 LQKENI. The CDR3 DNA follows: TGTGCCAGCTCAACGGAGGGGACAGGATGGTACGAGCAGTACTTC. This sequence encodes CASSTEGTGWYEQYF. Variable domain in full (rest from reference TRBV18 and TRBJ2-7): NAGVMQNPRHLVRRRGQEARLRCSPMKGHSHVYWYRQLPEEGLKFMVYLQKENIIDESGMPKERFSAEFPKEGPSILRIQQVVRGDSAAYFCASSTEGTGWYEQYFGPGTRLTVT.

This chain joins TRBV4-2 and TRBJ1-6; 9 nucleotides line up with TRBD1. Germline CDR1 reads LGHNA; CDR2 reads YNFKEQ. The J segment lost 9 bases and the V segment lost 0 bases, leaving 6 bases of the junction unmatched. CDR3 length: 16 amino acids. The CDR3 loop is CASSQDRTGEGSPLHF. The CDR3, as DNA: TGTGCCAGCAGCCAAGATAGGACAGGGGAGGGTTCACCCCTCCACTTT.

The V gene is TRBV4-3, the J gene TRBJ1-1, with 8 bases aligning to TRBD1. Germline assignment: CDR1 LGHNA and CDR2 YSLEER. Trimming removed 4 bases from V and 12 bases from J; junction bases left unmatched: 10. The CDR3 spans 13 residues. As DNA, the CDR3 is TGCGCCAGCAGCCTTGGACAGGGTATGGTGACTTTCTTT. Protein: CASSLGQGMVTFF.

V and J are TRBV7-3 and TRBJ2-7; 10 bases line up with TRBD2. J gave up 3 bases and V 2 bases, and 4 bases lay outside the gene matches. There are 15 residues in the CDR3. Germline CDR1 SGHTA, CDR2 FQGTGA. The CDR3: CASSLRASGGYEQYF. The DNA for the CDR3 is TGTGCCAGCAGCTTACGGGCTAGCGGGGGCTACGAGCAGTACTTC.

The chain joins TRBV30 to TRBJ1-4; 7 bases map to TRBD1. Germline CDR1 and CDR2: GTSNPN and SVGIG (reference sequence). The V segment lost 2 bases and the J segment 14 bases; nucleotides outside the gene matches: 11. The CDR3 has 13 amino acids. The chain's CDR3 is CAWSQVTGERLFF. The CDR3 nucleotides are TGTGCCTGGAGTCAGGTTACAGGGGAACGCCTGTTTTTT.

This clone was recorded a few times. The CDR3 spells CASSHLVTGQFF. The CDR3 DNA is TGTGCCAGCAGCCACCTGGTTACGGGGCAGTTCTTC. V usage is TRBV7-2 and J usage is TRBJ2-1, with D unclear. This CDR3 comprises 12 residues. Germline loops: CDR1 SGHTA, CDR2 FQGNSA. V lost 5 bases and J lost 12, with 14 bases in between.

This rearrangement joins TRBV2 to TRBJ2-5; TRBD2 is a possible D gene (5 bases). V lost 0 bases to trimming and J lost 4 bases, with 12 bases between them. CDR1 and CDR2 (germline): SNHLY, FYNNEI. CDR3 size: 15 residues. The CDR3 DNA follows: TGTGCCAGCAGTGAAGCGGGTCGTGGAGGAGAGACCCAGTACTTC. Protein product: CASSEAGRGGETQYF.

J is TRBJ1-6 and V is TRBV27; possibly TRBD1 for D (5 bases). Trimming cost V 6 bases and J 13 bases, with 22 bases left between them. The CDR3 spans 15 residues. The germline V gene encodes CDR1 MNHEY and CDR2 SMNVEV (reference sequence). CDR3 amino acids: CASSPSGTRGSPLHF. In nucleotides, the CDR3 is TGTGCCAGCAGCCCCTCCGGGACTCGAGGTTCCCCCCTCCACTTT.

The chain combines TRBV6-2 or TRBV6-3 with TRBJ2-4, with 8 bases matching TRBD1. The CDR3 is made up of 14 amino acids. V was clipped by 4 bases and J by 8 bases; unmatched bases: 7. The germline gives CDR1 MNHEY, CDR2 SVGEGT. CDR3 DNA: TGTGCCAGCAGTTCGGGGCAGGGGGCAGACATTCAGTACTTC. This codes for CASSSGQGADIQYF.

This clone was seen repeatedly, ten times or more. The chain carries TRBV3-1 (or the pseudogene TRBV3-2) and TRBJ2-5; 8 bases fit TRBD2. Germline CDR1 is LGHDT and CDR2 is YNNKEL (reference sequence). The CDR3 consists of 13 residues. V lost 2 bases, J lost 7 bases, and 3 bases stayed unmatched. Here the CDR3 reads CASSQIAGGTQYF. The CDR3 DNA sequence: TGTGCCAGCAGCCAAATTGCGGGGGGGACCCAGTACTTC.

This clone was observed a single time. The CDR3 DNA reads as TGCGCCAGCGCAAACAGGGGACTGGAGGAAAAACTGTTTTTT. Residues: CASANRGLEEKLFF. This chain links TRBV5-1 with TRBJ1-4; 7 positions match TRBD1. The CDR3 runs 14 residues. The V gene end was trimmed by 7 bases and the J gene end by 8 bases; junction bases not matched to a gene: 11. Germline assignment: CDR1 SGHRS and CDR2 YFSETQ.

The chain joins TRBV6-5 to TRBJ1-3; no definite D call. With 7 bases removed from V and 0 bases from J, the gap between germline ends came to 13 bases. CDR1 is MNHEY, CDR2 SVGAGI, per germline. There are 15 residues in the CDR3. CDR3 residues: CASNNPQSSGNTIYF. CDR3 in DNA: TGTGCCAGCAACAATCCACAGAGCTCTGGAAACACCATATATTTT.

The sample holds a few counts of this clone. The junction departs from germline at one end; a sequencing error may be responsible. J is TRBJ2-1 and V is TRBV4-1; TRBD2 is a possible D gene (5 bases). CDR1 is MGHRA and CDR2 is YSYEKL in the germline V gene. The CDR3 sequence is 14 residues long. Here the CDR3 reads CASCQEVSYNEQFF. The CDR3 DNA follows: TGCGCCAGCTGCCAGGAGGTCTCCTACAATGAGCAGTTCTTC.

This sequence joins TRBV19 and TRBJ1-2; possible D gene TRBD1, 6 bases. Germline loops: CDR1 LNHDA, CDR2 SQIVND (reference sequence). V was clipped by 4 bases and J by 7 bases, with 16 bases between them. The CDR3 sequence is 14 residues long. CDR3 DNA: TGTGCCAGTAGTAGCCAGGGGTATGCTACTGGCTACACCTTC. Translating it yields CASSSQGYATGYTF.